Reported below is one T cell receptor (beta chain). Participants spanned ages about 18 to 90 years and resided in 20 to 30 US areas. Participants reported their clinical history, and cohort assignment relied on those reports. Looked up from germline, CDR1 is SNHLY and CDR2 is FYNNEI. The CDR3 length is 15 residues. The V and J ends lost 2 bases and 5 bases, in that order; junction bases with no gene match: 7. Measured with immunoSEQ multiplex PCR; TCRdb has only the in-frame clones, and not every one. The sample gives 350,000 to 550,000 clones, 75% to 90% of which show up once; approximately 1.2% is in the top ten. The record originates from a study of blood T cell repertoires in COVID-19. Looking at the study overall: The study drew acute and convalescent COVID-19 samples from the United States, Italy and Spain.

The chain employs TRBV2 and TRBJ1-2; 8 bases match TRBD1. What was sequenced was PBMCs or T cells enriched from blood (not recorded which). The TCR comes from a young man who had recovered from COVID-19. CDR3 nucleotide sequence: TGTGCCAGCAGTGAACAAGGACAGGGAGGGTATGGCTACACCTTC. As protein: CASSEQGQGGYGYTF.